Included here is one TCR beta chain sequence, with context. Its target is unknown. This CDR3 comprises 12 residues. In germline, CDR1 is SNHLY, CDR2 FYNNEI. Trimming took 6 bases from V and 3 from J, leaving 8 bases between them. The data were taken from a study of T cells in Graves' hyperthyroidism and ophthalmopathy. Findings and caveats of the study: Patients with ophthalmopathy were separated from those with stable hyperthyroidism by a 13 V-J model.

Amplification targeted TCR beta CDR3 regions from RNA transcripts. The HTBI primer set drove a first-round RT-PCR of the TCR CDR3. TCRdb called the multiplex PCR reads again in MiXCR, with one record for every CDR3 protein. Among fewer than 250,000 distinct CDR3 sequences listed, 16% were seen once. Reasons for excluding patients were uncontrolled infection, other autoimmune disease, pregnancy or lactation. Extraction of PBMCs used about 9.2 ml of fresh peripheral blood. Sequencing input: blood. The source is a woman aged 18-29 years with Graves' ophthalmopathy. The chain couples TRBV2 to TRBJ2-5; a possible D gene is TRBD2 (6 bases). The CDR3 here is CASSGGEETQYF. The CDR3 region has the DNA TGTGCCAGCAGCGGGGGAGAAGAGACCCAGTACTTC.